These T cell receptor beta chains were read from a single sample in a study of OX40 agonist ivuxolimab in advanced cancers. The method was immunoSEQ multiplex PCR; TCRdb's version includes in-frame clones alone and lacks a portion of them. This table has around 100,000 clones, around 93% appearing once. The sample here was CD4+ or CD8+ T cells sorted from blood, taken in a trial of the OX40 agonist ivuxolimab. All receptors derive from an adult with an advanced solid tumor such as melanoma, head and neck, liver or kidney cancer. Both conserved end residues are part of each CDR3. The D gene is left open where the match is weak. The size field is filled for only some rows; it gives once, few, many or a size class.

v_call	clone_size	d_call	j_call	cdr3_nt	cdr3_aa
TRBV28	.	.	TRBJ2-3	TGTGCCAGCAGTTTAATCCCCCGGAGCACAGATACGCAGTATTTT	CASSLIPRSTDTQYF
TRBV27	.	.	TRBJ2-1	TGTGCCAGCAGTGGACATAGGAGGTACAATGAGCAGTTCTTC	CASSGHRRYNEQFF
TRBV5-6	.	TRBD1	TRBJ2-7	TGTGCCAGCAAGAGGACAGGGCGCATCGAGCAGTACTTC	CASKRTGRIEQYF
TRBV6-1	.	.	TRBJ2-2	TGTGCCAGCAGGCAGATGAACACCGGGGAGCTGTTTTTT	CASRQMNTGELFF
TRBV18	.	.	TRBJ2-7	TGTGCCAGCTCACCCCAGGGGCCCCCCTACGAGCAGTACTTC	CASSPQGPPYEQYF
TRBV11-2	.	TRBD2	TRBJ2-3	TGTGCCAGCAGCTTCCTAGCGGGTCTCACAGATACGCAGTATTTT	CASSFLAGLTDTQYF
TRBV18	.	.	TRBJ1-1	TGTGCCAGCTCACAGGGGAACACTGAAGCTTTCTTT	CASSQGNTEAFF
TRBV2	.	.	TRBJ2-1	TGTGCCAGCAGTGGCGACTTCGGATTCGCCCCCAGTGAGCAGTTCTTC	CASSGDFGFAPSEQFF
TRBV11-3	.	.	TRBJ1-1	TGTGCCAGCAGCACGGGCCGACGGAATGCTGAAGCTTTCTTT	CASSTGRRNAEAFF
TRBV4-2	.	TRBD1	TRBJ2-2	TGTGCCAGCAGCCGGTGGGGACAGGGGGCGAACACCGGGGAGCTGTTTTTT	CASSRWGQGANTGELFF
TRBV5-5	.	.	TRBJ1-1	TGTGCCAGCAGCTCGGCGGGTGGAGTTGGTCACACTGAAGCTTTCTTT	CASSSAGGVGHTEAFF
TRBV19	.	.	TRBJ2-5	TGTGCCAGCCTATTGAAACCTCCGGGGGAGACCCAGTACTTC	CASLLKPPGETQYF
TRBV7-9	.	.	TRBJ2-7	TGTGCCAGTACAGGGTCCTACGAGCAGTACTTC	CASTGSYEQYF
TRBV29-1	.	.	TRBJ2-1	TGCAGCGTTGTGGAGCGGTCCTACAATGAGCAGTTCTTC	CSVVERSYNEQFF
TRBV14	few	.	TRBJ2-2	TGTGCCAGCAGCCAGAGGTTCGGACATAACACCGGGGAGCTGTTTTTT	CASSQRFGHNTGELFF
TRBV15	.	.	TRBJ1-5	TGTGCCACCAGCAGAGATGAGGGGGTTGGGGATCAGCCCCAGCATTTT	CATSRDEGVGDQPQHF